Listed below are T cell receptor beta chains from one sample, sequenced in a study of human T cells and chemical hapten exposure. One entry per CDR3 protein results from TCRdb running MiXCR on the RACE reads. The table shows 70,000 to 90,000 distinct CDR3 sequences, with approximately 11% occurring only once. The sample here was whole blood, taken in connection with sensitization to the hapten diphenylcyclopropenone (DPC). Receptors originate from a woman aged 45-65 years with alopecia areata. Some clones in this sample may be carry-over from other donors' samples. CDR3s include the opening cysteine and the closing phenylalanine or tryptophan. Fields, in order: clone size, D gene, V gene, J gene, CDR3 DNA, CDR3 protein. A D gene is named only where the DNA matches it firmly. Size is omitted from some rows. Given values are once, few, many or a class for expanded clones.

size: few
D: TRBD1
V: TRBV2
J: TRBJ1-3
DNA: TGTGCCAGCCGCAGGGGGATTGGAAACACCATATATTTT
CDR3: CASRRGIGNTIYF

size: -
D: -
V: TRBV29-1
J: TRBJ2-2
DNA: TGCAGCGTTATAAGGCAGGGAGGCACCGGGGAGCTGTTTTTT
CDR3: CSVIRQGGTGELFF

size: many
D: -
V: TRBV7-9
J: TRBJ2-3
DNA: TGTGCCAGCAGCTTAGCCTGGAGGGAAAGCACAGATACGCAGTATTTT
CDR3: CASSLAWRESTDTQYF

size: many
D: -
V: TRBV5-1
J: TRBJ2-7
DNA: TGCGCCAGCAGCCCACTTACCGGAACCTACGAGCAGTACTTC
CDR3: CASSPLTGTYEQYF

size: many
D: -
V: TRBV3-1
J: TRBJ1-5
DNA: TGTGCCAGCAGCCGGGGAGAGCAGCCCCAGCATTTT
CDR3: CASSRGEQPQHF

size: -
D: -
V: TRBV7-2
J: TRBJ2-2
DNA: TGTGCCAGCAGAACCGGGACCGCGAACACCGGGGAGCTGTTTTTT
CDR3: CASRTGTANTGELFF

size: few
D: TRBD2
V: TRBV29-1
J: TRBJ2-1
DNA: TGCAGCGTTAGTCCGGGACTATTAACGTCCAATGAGCAGTTCTTC
CDR3: CSVSPGLLTSNEQFF

size: many
D: TRBD1
V: TRBV12-5
J: TRBJ1-2
DNA: TGTGCTAGTGGTTTGACAGGGGACTATGGCTACACCTTC
CDR3: CASGLTGDYGYTF

size: many
D: TRBD2
V: TRBV24-1
J: TRBJ2-5
DNA: TGTGCCACCAGTGCCGCGACTAGCGGGGGCCAAGAGACCCAGTACTTC
CDR3: CATSAATSGGQETQYF

size: -
D: TRBD1
V: TRBV18
J: TRBJ1-1
DNA: TGTGCCAGCTCACGACAGGGGGCCGGCACTGAAGCTTTCTTT
CDR3: CASSRQGAGTEAFF

size: many
D: -
V: TRBV3-1
J: TRBJ2-6
DNA: TGTGCCAGCAGCCAATCCTTCCTCTCTGGGGCCAACGTCCTGACTTTC
CDR3: CASSQSFLSGANVLTF

size: many
D: -
V: TRBV6-1
J: TRBJ2-3
DNA: TGTGCCACGGCAACCTGGAGCACAGATACGCAGTATTTT
CDR3: CATATWSTDTQYF

size: many
D: -
V: TRBV7-9
J: TRBJ1-5
DNA: TGTGCCAGCAGCCAAACAGGGCCCAATCAGCCCCAGCATTTT
CDR3: CASSQTGPNQPQHF

size: -
D: -
V: TRBV6-2/TRBV6-3
J: TRBJ1-5
DNA: TGTGCCAGCAGTTACTCTCTCGCCCAGCCCCAGCATTTT
CDR3: CASSYSLAQPQHF

size: few
D: -
V: TRBV29-1
J: TRBJ2-7
DNA: TGCAGCGCCGGTACGGGGTCCTACGAGCAGTACTTC
CDR3: CSAGTGSYEQYF

size: few
D: -
V: TRBV21-1
J: TRBJ2-3
DNA: TGTGCCGATCCGAAGGTATTAATAGATACGCAGTATTTT
CDR3: CADPKVLIDTQYF

size: -
D: -
V: TRBV27
J: TRBJ1-2
DNA: TGTGCCAGCACCTCGAGGGGGGCAGTTGGCTACACCTTC
CDR3: CASTSRGAVGYTF

size: many
D: -
V: TRBV18
J: TRBJ1-4
DNA: TGTGCCAGTACCTATTCGGGGTCGGCTAATGAAAAACTGTTTTTT
CDR3: CASTYSGSANEKLFF

size: -
D: TRBD2
V: TRBV29-1
J: TRBJ2-7
DNA: TGCAGCGTTTGTCGGGAGGCTGGAAAGGAGTACTTC
CDR3: CSVCREAGKEYF

size: many
D: -
V: TRBV7-2
J: TRBJ1-5
DNA: TGTGCCAGCAGCCTCCACCCCGAGGACTATAGCAATCAGCCCCAGCATTTT
CDR3: CASSLHPEDYSNQPQHF

size: -
D: TRBD1
V: TRBV9
J: TRBJ1-6
DNA: TGTGCCAGCAGCGTAGTGGGGACAGGGGAGTCACCCCTCCACTTT
CDR3: CASSVVGTGESPLHF

size: -
D: -
V: TRBV24-1
J: TRBJ2-5
DNA: TGTGCCACCAGTGATTCACATGCTCGGGGTGGAGAGACCCAGTACTTC
CDR3: CATSDSHARGGETQYF